These 32 T cell receptor beta chains were sequenced from one sample in a study of blood T cells in healthy people across ages. Using a J-beta primer mix together with a sample-barcoded 5' primer, a second PCR was run for roughly 6 to 12 cycles. MiXCR, applied by TCRdb to the 5' RACE reads, yields one record per CDR3 protein. The table includes approximately 790,000 distinct CDR3 sequences, about 62% detected once. Sequenced material: blood. The origin of the receptors is a man aged 25-45 years in good health.

The genes are TRBV6-6 and TRBJ2-5; possibly TRBD1 for D (6 bases). Deletions cut 0 bases from V and 5 bases from J, with 10 bases between. This CDR3 has 14 amino acids. Germline values: CDR1 MNHNY, CDR2 SVGAGI (reference sequence). The CDR3 region has the DNA TGTGCCAGCAGTTACTCGAGGGGGAAGGAGACCCAGTACTTC. Protein sequence: CASSYSRGKETQYF.

V and J are TRBV9 and TRBJ2-1, with D possibly being TRBD1 or TRBD2 (5 bases each). Germline values: CDR1 SGDLS, CDR2 YYNGEE. Trimming cost V 8 bases and J 9 bases, with 18 bases left between them. This CDR3 is 13 amino acids long. Here the CDR3 DNA reads TGTGCCAGTCGAGGGGCCTCTGTTACTGAGCAGTTCTTC. It translates to CASRGASVTEQFF.

This clonotype came up once. The chain couples TRBV12-3 or TRBV12-4 to TRBJ1-5, with no clear D. Trimming cost V 5 bases and J 6 bases, with 11 bases left between them. The CDR3 length is 13 residues. The CDR3, as DNA: TGTGCCAGCAGTCCCCGACATTTTCAGCCCCAGCATTTT. It translates to CASSPRHFQPQHF.

The genes are TRBV7-2 and TRBJ1-2; D is possibly TRBD1 (6 bases). V was shortened by 1 base and J by 6 bases, with 15 bases between the two germline ends. This CDR3 has 15 amino acids. CDR1 is SGHTA and CDR2 is FQGNSA in the germline V gene. The chain's CDR3 is CASSLGGRAGDGYTF. The CDR3 nucleotides are TGTGCCAGCAGCTTAGGAGGTCGGGCAGGGGATGGCTACACCTTC.

This clonotype was observed once. The gene calls are TRBV20-1 and TRBJ1-4; 7 bases fit TRBD1. V lost 1 base, J lost 7 bases, and 9 bases stayed unmatched. This CDR3 is 15 amino acids long. Germline V gene data show CDR1 as DFQATT and CDR2 as SNEGSKA (reference sequence). CDR3 sequence reads: CSARAGGQRGEKLFF. CDR3 DNA sequence: TGCAGTGCTAGAGCAGGGGGACAGCGTGGTGAAAAACTGTTTTTT.

The gene calls are TRBV29-1 and TRBJ2-7; D gene uncertain. CDR3 length equals 13 residues. Germline V gene data show CDR1 as SQVTM and CDR2 as ANQGSEA. The germline V and J ends were trimmed by 4 bases and 0 bases, with 10 bases remaining between them. CDR3 nucleotides: TGCAGCGTTGGAAGACCCTTCTCCTACGAGCAGTACTTC. Translated: CSVGRPFSYEQYF.

The chain is built from TRBV29-1 and TRBJ1-2; D is uncertain. Trimming removed 8 bases from V and 4 bases from J, with 11 bases in between. In germline, CDR1 is SQVTM, CDR2 ANQGSEA. CDR3 size: 11 residues. CDR3 amino acids: CSSDILYGYTF. DNA for the CDR3: TGCAGCAGCGACATACTCTATGGCTACACCTTC. The whole variable domain, filled in from reference TRBV29-1 and TRBJ1-2, reads SAVISQKPSRDICQRGTSLTIQCQVDSQVTMMFWYRQQPGQSLTLIATANQGSEATYESGFVIDKFPISRPNLTFSTLTVSNMSPEDSSIYLCSSDILYGYTFGSGTRLTVV.

The chain joins TRBV6-6 to TRBJ1-5, with 7 bases aligning to TRBD1. J gave up 2 bases and V 5 bases, and 12 bases lay outside the gene matches. Germline loops: CDR1 MNHNY, CDR2 SVGAGI (reference sequence). The CDR3 length is 17 residues. CDR3 loop: CASSRPGTADGNQPQHF. For the CDR3, the DNA is TGTGCCAGCAGTCGTCCCGGGACAGCGGACGGCAATCAGCCCCAGCATTTT.

The chain recombines TRBV29-1 with TRBJ2-3; 8 bases match TRBD1. With V trimmed by 1 base and J by 5 bases, 5 bases remained unmatched. This CDR3 comprises 14 residues. Germline V gives CDR1 SQVTM, CDR2 ANQGSEA. The CDR3 reads CSVEGTGKIDTQYF. Here the CDR3 DNA reads TGCAGCGTTGAAGGGACAGGGAAAATAGATACGCAGTATTTT.

V and J are TRBV4-2 and TRBJ2-5; perhaps TRBD2 as D (6 bases). Trimming shortened V by 0 bases and J by 5 bases, and 10 bases separated the two germline ends. CDR1 is LGHNA, CDR2 YNFKEQ, per germline. The CDR3 covers 14 residues. CDR3 loop: CASSQEAGTETQYF. CDR3 nucleotide sequence: TGTGCCAGCAGCCAAGAGGCGGGGACGGAGACCCAGTACTTC.

About this clonotype: This CDR3 is missing its conserved last phenylalanine or tryptophan, likely due to a read error. The J gene is TRBJ1-6, the V gene TRBV27, with D tentatively TRBD1 (6 bases). V was pared by 5 bases and J by 4 bases, with 9 bases between. There are 14 residues in the CDR3. Germline-derived CDR1 and CDR2 are MNHEY and SMNVEV (reference sequence). The CDR3 protein is CASSPGQYNSPLHL. Written as DNA, the CDR3 is TGTGCCAGCAGTCCAGGACAGTATAATTCACCCCTCCACTTG.

Written as DNA, the CDR3 is TGCGCCAGCAGCTCACGACAGGGGGCGTCCTACGAGCAGTACTTC. Translated: CASSSRQGASYEQYF. The rearrangement links TRBV5-1 to TRBJ2-7; 10 bases match TRBD1. The CDR3 loop spans 15 amino acids. Germline V lookup: CDR1 SGHRS, CDR2 YFSETQ. Germline trimming cut 3 bases from V and 1 base from J; bases unmatched to any gene: 4.

This chain uses TRBV6-1 with TRBJ2-3; possibly TRBD2 for D (6 bases). V lost 7 bases to trimming and J lost 7 bases, with 12 bases between them. The CDR3 loop spans 12 amino acids. Germline V gene lookup returns CDR1 MNHNS and CDR2 SASEGT. The CDR3 is CASIRDSHTQYF. CDR3 DNA: TGTGCCAGCATCCGGGACTCTCATACGCAGTATTTT.

The rearrangement joins TRBV2 to TRBJ2-7; 8 positions agree with TRBD1. Germline V gene sequence: CDR1 SNHLY, CDR2 FYNNEI. The CDR3 consists of 11 residues. The junction had 8 bases not matched to a gene; V was cut back by 7 bases and J by 12 bases. The DNA of the CDR3 is TGTGCCAGCACCCGTGGACAGGGTTCGTACTTC. Its translation: CASTRGQGSYF.

This chain joins TRBV4-2 and TRBJ1-5; D is unclear. The CDR3 spans 15 residues. Looked up from germline, CDR1 is LGHNA and CDR2 is YNFKEQ. V was shortened by 1 base and J by 4 bases, with 11 bases between the two germline ends. CDR3 coding DNA: TGTGCCAGCAGCCAAGGGGCAGTTCCTAATCAGCCCCAGCATTTT. Amino acid sequence: CASSQGAVPNQPQHF.

This clonotype was observed a handful of times. The gene calls are TRBV7-9 and TRBJ2-1; 9 bases agree with TRBD1. The V and J ends lost 5 bases and 1 base, in that order; junction bases with no gene match: 15. Germline V gene sequence: CDR1 SEHNR, CDR2 FQNEAQ (reference sequence). The CDR3 has 19 amino acids. This CDR3 reads CASSLQGAVPSRSYNEQFF. The CDR3 DNA is TGTGCCAGCAGCCTACAGGGGGCTGTCCCGTCGCGGTCCTACAATGAGCAGTTCTTC.

The rearrangement links TRBV29-1 to TRBJ2-7; D might be TRBD2 (6 bases). Germline assignment: CDR1 SQVTM and CDR2 ANQGSEA. The CDR3 extends over 13 amino acids. V gave up 3 bases and J gave up 7 bases, with 16 bases separating them. This CDR3 is CSVDSGTYNEQYF. DNA for the CDR3: TGCAGCGTTGATAGCGGCACCTACAATGAGCAGTACTTC.

This sequence joins TRBV20-1 and TRBJ2-6; the D gene is possibly TRBD1 (5 bases). The CDR3 consists of 13 residues. The V gene lost 5 bases and the J gene lost 4 bases, with 9 bases spanning the gap. Germline values: CDR1 DFQATT, CDR2 SNEGSKA (reference sequence). CDR3 region: CSAAGQGANVLTF. DNA for the CDR3: TGCAGTGCTGCAGGGCAGGGGGCCAACGTCCTGACTTTC.

V is TRBV7-2 and J is TRBJ2-4; no clear D. The last part of the DNA fits TRBJ2-7 better; the J call may be wrong. The germline V gene has CDR1 SGHTA and CDR2 FQGNSA. The length of the CDR3 is 14 residues. The CDR3 bases are TGTGCCAGCAGCTTAGCGATTCCCCATTCCGAGCAGTACTTC. Translation: CASSLAIPHSEQYF.

This clonotype was observed at least ten times. V and J are TRBV29-1 and TRBJ1-2; D perhaps matches TRBD1 (5 bases). The V end lost 8 bases, the J end lost 8 bases, and 15 bases lay between the germline ends. Germline loops: CDR1 SQVTM, CDR2 ANQGSEA. This CDR3 is built from 11 residues. Written as DNA, the CDR3 is TGCAGCTCGGGTCAGGGAGACGGCTACACCTTC. Amino acid sequence: CSSGQGDGYTF.

This clonotype was seen only a few times. The rearrangement links TRBV14 to TRBJ1-1, with 10 bases that match TRBD1. Germline V gene lookup returns CDR1 SGHDN and CDR2 FVKESK. CDR3 length: 17 residues. With V trimmed by 0 bases and J by 3 bases, 7 bases remained unmatched. The CDR3 protein is CASSQDGTGVTYTEAFF. As DNA, the CDR3 is TGTGCCAGCAGCCAAGACGGGACAGGGGTTACGTACACTGAAGCTTTCTTT.

V and J are TRBV14 and TRBJ2-3; 12 bases match TRBD2. Trimming at V came to 3 bases and at J to 5 bases, leaving 9 bases not matched to a gene. The CDR3 covers 17 residues. The germline CDR1 and CDR2 sequences are SGHDN and FVKESK. CDR3 in amino acids: CASSHVRLAGGRDTQYF. For the CDR3, the DNA is TGTGCCAGCAGCCATGTTCGCCTAGCGGGGGGGCGAGATACGCAGTATTTT.

J is TRBJ2-5 and V is TRBV5-8; 7 bases match TRBD1. Near its end, the DNA agrees better with TRBJ2-1, so the J call may be wrong. Germline V gene lookup returns CDR1 SGHTS and CDR2 YDEGEE. CDR3 length: 15 residues. The CDR3 DNA sequence: TGTGCCAGCAGCTTCGGGACAGCGGTCCAAGAGACCCAGTTCTTC. Its translation is CASSFGTAVQETQFF.

The chain joins TRBV7-2 to TRBJ1-4; tentatively, D is TRBD1 (5 bases). The V gene's germline CDR1 is SGHTA and CDR2 FQGNSA. Deletions cut 5 bases from V and 7 bases from J, with 14 bases between. The CDR3 totals 14 residues. The CDR3 DNA is TGTGCCAGCAGCGACGGGACCGGCAGTGAAAAACTGTTTTTT. Protein sequence: CASSDGTGSEKLFF. Using reference TRBV7-2 and TRBJ1-4 for the parts outside the CDR3, the full variable domain is GAGVSQSPSNKVTEKGKDVELRCDPISGHTALYWYRQSLGQGLEFLIYFQGNSAPDKSGLPSDRFSAERTGGSVSTLTIQRTQQEDSAVYLCASSDGTGSEKLFFGSGTQLSVL.

This chain's CDR3 is CASSYGVGLRIQPQHF. The CDR3 DNA is TGTGCCAGCAGTTACGGGGTAGGGTTAAGGATTCAGCCCCAGCATTTT. The chain uses TRBV6-6 and TRBJ1-5, with D unresolved. The CDR3 has 16 amino acids. V gave up 2 bases and J gave up 6 bases, with 17 bases separating them. CDR1 is MNHNY, CDR2 SVGAGI, per germline (reference sequence).

The CDR3 loop is CSAYGTGGKEQYF. In nucleotides, the CDR3 is TGCAGCGCCTATGGGACAGGGGGTAAAGAGCAGTACTTC. V usage is TRBV29-1 and J usage is TRBJ2-7; the match to TRBD1 covers 11 bases. The CDR3 is made up of 13 amino acids. From germline, CDR1 is SQVTM and CDR2 ANQGSEA. V gave up 7 bases and J gave up 7 bases; unmatched junction bases: 9.

This clonotype was counted a few times. The chain is built from TRBV20-1 and TRBJ2-4; TRBD2 matches at 9 bases. The germline gives CDR1 DFQATT, CDR2 SNEGSKA (reference sequence). The CDR3 totals 16 residues. J was trimmed by 4 bases and V by 2 bases; bases with no gene match: 9. The CDR3 spells CSARISWRGGKNIQYF. DNA of the CDR3: TGCAGTGCTAGAATATCCTGGCGGGGGGGAAAAAACATTCAGTACTTC.

The rearrangement uses TRBV10-3 and TRBJ2-4, with TRBD1 identical over 7 bases. The DNA matches TRBJ2-5 better at its end, which makes the J call doubtful. The CDR3 contains 13 residues. Germline-derived CDR1 and CDR2 are ENHRY and SYGVKD. CDR3 residues: CAITGDSQETQYF. The DNA of the CDR3 is TGTGCCATCACCGGGGACAGCCAAGAGACCCAGTACTTC.

This chain's CDR3 is CASRGLAGISSYNEQFF. In DNA, the CDR3 is TGTGCCAGCAGGGGACTAGCGGGGATCAGCTCCTACAATGAGCAGTTCTTC. This chain joins TRBV12-3 or TRBV12-4 and TRBJ2-1, with 13 bases aligning to TRBD2. The ends lost 6 bases at V and 0 bases at J; junction bases unmatched: 5. The CDR3 has 17 amino acids.

This sequence joins TRBV7-9 and TRBJ2-5; 13 bases line up with TRBD2. Trimming removed 4 bases from V and 0 bases from J; junction bases left unmatched: 11. This CDR3 has 19 residues. Germline-derived CDR1 and CDR2 are SEHNR and FQNEAQ (reference sequence). The CDR3 DNA is TGTGCCAGCAGCTCGATGACTAGCGGGGGGTCTGCGTACCAAGAGACCCAGTACTTC. This sequence encodes CASSSMTSGGSAYQETQYF.

This clonotype was seen a handful of times. The CDR3 is CASSPTLPAGPSSYEQYF. The DNA for the CDR3 is TGCGCCAGCAGCCCCACACTCCCAGCGGGGCCGAGCTCCTACGAGCAGTACTTC. The V call is TRBV5-1, the J call TRBJ2-7; 7 bases match TRBD2. Trimming cost V 4 bases and J 0 bases; bases outside gene matches: 16. The CDR3 runs 18 residues. Looked up from germline, CDR1 is SGHRS and CDR2 is YFSETQ.

CDR3 sequence (DNA): TGTGCCAGCAGCCAAGAAGGAGGGGGCGAGCAGTACTTC. It codes for CASSQEGGGEQYF. The chain uses TRBV3-1 and TRBJ2-4, with D possibly being TRBD1 or TRBD2 (6 bases each). Near its end, the DNA agrees better with TRBJ2-7, so the J call may be wrong. CDR3 size: 13 residues. Per germline, CDR1 LGHDT and CDR2 YNNKEL (reference sequence).